What follows are 14 T cell receptor beta chains derived from one specimen sequenced in a study of T-cell memory formation after mild COVID-19. TCRdb ran MiXCR on the 5' RACE reads and lists one entry per CDR3 protein. The sample yields 110,000 or so distinct CDR3 sequences, 22% seen once. Sequenced sample: PBMCs or a T cell subset sorted from them (not recorded which). These receptor sequences come from a man between 18 and 29 years old who had mild COVID-19 (a few samples of this study predate the infection). Cell type and time point are not known.

This clonotype was counted between two and nine times. J is TRBJ1-1 and V is TRBV5-1; 8 nucleotides match TRBD1. After removal of 3 bases from V and 0 bases from J, the junction contained 1 base not matched to a gene. CDR1 SGHRS and CDR2 YFSETQ come from the germline V gene. The CDR3 consists of 14 residues. The CDR3 sequence: CASSSTGVNTEAFF. CDR3 nucleotide sequence: TGCGCCAGCAGCTCGACAGGGGTGAACACTGAAGCTTTCTTT.

The rearrangement uses TRBV4-3 and TRBJ1-2; 9 nucleotides align to TRBD1. V lost 1 base, J lost 5 bases, and 5 bases stayed unmatched. This CDR3 is built from 15 residues. Germline CDR1 LGHNA, CDR2 YSLEER. The CDR3 DNA sequence: TGCGCCAGCAGCCAAGCCGGGACAGGGCAATATGGCTACACCTTC. Its protein product is CASSQAGTGQYGYTF.

A few counts support this clonotype. V and J are TRBV6-5 and TRBJ2-1; 7 positions agree with TRBD1. The CDR3 extends over 17 amino acids. Germline CDR1 is MNHEY and CDR2 is SVGAGI. The J segment lost 12 bases and the V segment lost 2 bases, leaving 19 bases of the junction unmatched. The CDR3 coding sequence is TGTGCCAGCAGTTACCGTTCGTCGAGACAGGGCCCCCACGTGCAGTTCTTC. Protein product: CASSYRSSRQGPHVQFF.

This clonotype has only a few counts. V gene TRBV10-3 combines with J gene TRBJ2-7; D is perhaps TRBD1 or TRBD2 (5 bases each). CDR3 length equals 15 residues. CDR1 and CDR2 (germline): ENHRY, SYGVKD. Trimming removed 6 bases from V and 4 bases from J, with 19 bases in between. CDR3 region: CAISPGTGHPYEQYF. CDR3 DNA: TGTGCCATCAGCCCGGGGACCGGACATCCTTACGAGCAGTACTTC.

This clonotype has just a few counts. The chain combines TRBV12-3 or TRBV12-4 with TRBJ2-7; D not resolved. CDR3 length equals 12 residues. With 6 bases removed from V and 6 bases from J, the gap between germline ends came to 12 bases. This chain's CDR3 is CASSWITAEQYF. The CDR3 DNA reads as TGTGCCAGCAGCTGGATAACGGCCGAGCAGTACTTC.

A few counts support this clonotype. This chain connects TRBV4-2 to TRBJ1-2; D is uncertain. The germline V and J ends were trimmed by 0 bases and 5 bases, with 10 bases remaining between them. This CDR3 is 14 amino acids long. Per germline, CDR1 LGHNA and CDR2 YNFKEQ. The CDR3 DNA reads TGTGCCAGCAGCCAAGAAGGGTCCCTTTATGGCTACACCTTC. This codes for CASSQEGSLYGYTF.

This clonotype was seen once. V and J are TRBV7-2 and TRBJ1-2, with TRBD1 as a possible D gene (5 bases). The CDR3 runs 13 residues. Trimming left V 2 bases short and J 8 bases short, with 12 bases between. Germline CDR1 SGHTA, CDR2 FQGNSA. DNA for the CDR3: TGTGCCAGCAGCTTACGGCCCGAGGGGGGCTACACCTTC. Its protein product is CASSLRPEGGYTF.

The chain combines TRBV19 with TRBJ1-6, with D possibly TRBD1 on 6 matching bases. The V end was cut by 6 bases, the J end by 7 bases, with 19 bases between. This CDR3 is built from 16 residues. Germline values: CDR1 LNHDA, CDR2 SQIVND (reference sequence). DNA of the CDR3: TGTGCCAGTAGCAAAATCGGCAGGGGAGGGAATTCACCCCTCCACTTT. It encodes CASSKIGRGGNSPLHF.

This clonotype came up a few times. This chain connects TRBV7-9 to TRBJ2-3; perhaps TRBD2 as D (6 bases). V lost 5 bases, J lost 7 bases, and 22 bases lay in between. This CDR3 has 16 amino acids. Per germline, CDR1 SEHNR and CDR2 FQNEAQ (reference sequence). The CDR3 is CASSPSGGVRGYTQYF. The DNA of the CDR3 is TGTGCCAGCAGCCCATCAGGTGGGGTGCGGGGATATACGCAGTATTTT.

This clonotype has only a few counts. V and J are TRBV7-9 and TRBJ1-1; 9 bases are shared with TRBD1. Germline V CDR1 and CDR2: SEHNR, FQNEAQ (reference sequence). The CDR3 is 14 residues long. V shed 4 bases and J 8 bases; nucleotides not matched to a gene: 8. The CDR3 DNA sequence: TGTGCCAGCAGCTCTGGGACAGGGATCGTAGAAGCTTTCTTT. Translation gives CASSSGTGIVEAFF. The entire variable domain, with the rest obtained from reference TRBV7-9 and TRBJ1-1, is as follows: DTGVSQNPRHKITKRGQNVTFRCDPISEHNRLYWYRQTLGQGPEFLTYFQNEAQLEKSRLLSDRFSAERPKGSFSTLEIQRTEQGDSAMYLCASSSGTGIVEAFFGQGTRLTVV.

The chain combines TRBV20-1 with TRBJ1-2; 10 bases line up with TRBD1. Germline CDR1 is DFQATT and CDR2 is SNEGSKA (reference sequence). The CDR3 is made up of 15 amino acids. The V segment lost 2 bases and the J segment 2 bases; nucleotides outside the gene matches: 5. The CDR3 spells CSARIRDRGNYGYTF. Written as DNA, the CDR3 is TGCAGTGCTAGAATCCGGGACAGGGGAAACTATGGCTACACCTTC.

This clonotype has only a few counts. DNA for the CDR3: TGTGCCAGCAGCTCCGAGCAGGTCGGCTACACAGATACGCAGTATTTT. Translating it yields CASSSEQVGYTDTQYF. This chain joins TRBV7-2 and TRBJ2-3; D is unclear. This CDR3 spans 16 amino acids. The V gene lost 4 bases and the J gene lost 2 bases, with 16 bases spanning the gap. Germline-derived CDR1 and CDR2 are SGHTA and FQGNSA.

The chain joins TRBV4-2 to TRBJ2-7, with D perhaps assigned TRBD1 or TRBD2 (5 bases each). This CDR3 is built from 17 residues. Germline V gene sequence: CDR1 LGHNA, CDR2 YNFKEQ. V was cut by 0 bases and J by 2 bases, with 17 bases left in between. CDR3 DNA sequence: TGTGCCAGCAGCCAAGATCGGGGCTCAACGGACCCCTACGAGCAGTACTTC. It codes for CASSQDRGSTDPYEQYF.

This clonotype turned up a few times. The chain is built from TRBV6-2 or TRBV6-3 and TRBJ2-1; D is perhaps TRBD1 (5 bases). Trimming cost V 5 bases and J 10 bases, with 9 bases left between them. The CDR3 is 11 residues long. The germline gives CDR1 MNHEY, CDR2 SVGEGT. The CDR3 DNA sequence: TGTGCCAGCAGTCACCCAGGGGAGCAGTTCTTC. The encoded protein is CASSHPGEQFF.